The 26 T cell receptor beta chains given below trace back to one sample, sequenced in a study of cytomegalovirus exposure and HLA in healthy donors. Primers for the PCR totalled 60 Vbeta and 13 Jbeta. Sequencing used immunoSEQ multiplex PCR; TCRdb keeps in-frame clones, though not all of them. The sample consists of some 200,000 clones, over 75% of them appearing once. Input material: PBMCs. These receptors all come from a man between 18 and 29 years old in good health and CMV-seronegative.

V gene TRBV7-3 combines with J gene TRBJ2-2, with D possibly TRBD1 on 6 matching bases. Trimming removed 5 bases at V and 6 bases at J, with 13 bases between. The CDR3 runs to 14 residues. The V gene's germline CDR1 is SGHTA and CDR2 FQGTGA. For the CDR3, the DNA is TGTGCCAGCAGCCCGACAGGCGGGTCCGGGGAGCTGTTTTTT. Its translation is CASSPTGGSGELFF. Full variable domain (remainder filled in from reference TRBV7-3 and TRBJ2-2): GAGVSQTPSNKVTEKGKYVELRCDPISGHTALYWYRQSLGQGPEFLIYFQGTGAADDSGLPNDRFFAVRPEGSVSTLKIQRTERGDSAVYLCASSPTGGSGELFFGEGSRLTVL.

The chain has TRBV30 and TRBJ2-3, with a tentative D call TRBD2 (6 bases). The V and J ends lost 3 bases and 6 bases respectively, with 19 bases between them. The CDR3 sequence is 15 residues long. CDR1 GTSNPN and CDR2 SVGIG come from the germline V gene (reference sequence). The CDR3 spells CAWSGREGPGDTQYF. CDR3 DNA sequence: TGTGCCTGGAGCGGGAGAGAGGGCCCGGGTGATACGCAGTATTTT.

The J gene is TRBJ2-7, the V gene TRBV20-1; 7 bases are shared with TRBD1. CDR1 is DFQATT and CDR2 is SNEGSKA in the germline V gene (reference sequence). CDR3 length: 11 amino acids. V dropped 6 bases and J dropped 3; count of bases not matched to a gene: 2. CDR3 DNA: TGCAGTGCCGACAGGGACTACGAGCAGTACTTC. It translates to CSADRDYEQYF.

CDR3 bases: TGTGCCAGCAGCTTACAGGGGGCGATCCCTTATGGCTACACCTTC. It translates to CASSLQGAIPYGYTF. V usage is TRBV6-5 and J usage is TRBJ1-2; 9 nucleotides line up with TRBD1. V lost 6 bases to trimming and J lost 5 bases; unmatched junction nucleotides: 10. The CDR3 consists of 15 residues. Germline V gene lookup returns CDR1 MNHEY and CDR2 SVGAGI.

This chain's CDR3 is CASSQTGGSYNEQFF. CDR3 coding DNA: TGTGCCAGCAGTCAGACAGGGGGGTCCTACAATGAGCAGTTCTTC. The chain couples TRBV6-5 to TRBJ2-1; 9 nucleotides align to TRBD1. The CDR3 covers 15 residues. Germline-derived CDR1 and CDR2 are MNHEY and SVGAGI. Trimming cost V 5 bases and J 1 base; bases outside gene matches: 3.

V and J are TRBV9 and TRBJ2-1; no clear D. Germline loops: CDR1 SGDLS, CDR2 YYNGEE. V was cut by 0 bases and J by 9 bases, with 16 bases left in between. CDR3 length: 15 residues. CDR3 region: CASSVGADIVSEQFF. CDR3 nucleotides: TGTGCCAGCAGCGTAGGTGCGGATATTGTAAGTGAGCAGTTCTTC.

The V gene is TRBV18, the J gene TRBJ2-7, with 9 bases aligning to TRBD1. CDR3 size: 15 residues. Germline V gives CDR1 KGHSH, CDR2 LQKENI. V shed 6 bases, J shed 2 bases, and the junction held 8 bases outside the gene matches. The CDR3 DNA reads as TGTGCCAGCTCGACGACAGGGGGTAACACCTACGAGCAGTACTTC. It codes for CASSTTGGNTYEQYF.

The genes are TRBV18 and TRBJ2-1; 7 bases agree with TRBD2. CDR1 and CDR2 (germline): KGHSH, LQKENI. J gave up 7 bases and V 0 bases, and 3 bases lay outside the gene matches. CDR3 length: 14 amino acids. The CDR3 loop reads CASSPPGLSNEQFF. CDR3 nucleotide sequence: TGTGCCAGCTCACCACCGGGACTATCGAATGAGCAGTTCTTC.

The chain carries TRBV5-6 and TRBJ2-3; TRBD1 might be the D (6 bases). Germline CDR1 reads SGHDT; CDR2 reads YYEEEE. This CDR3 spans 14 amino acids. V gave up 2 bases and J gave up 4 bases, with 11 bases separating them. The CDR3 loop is CASSFGQPPDTQYF. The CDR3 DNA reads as TGTGCCAGCAGCTTTGGACAGCCACCAGATACGCAGTATTTT.

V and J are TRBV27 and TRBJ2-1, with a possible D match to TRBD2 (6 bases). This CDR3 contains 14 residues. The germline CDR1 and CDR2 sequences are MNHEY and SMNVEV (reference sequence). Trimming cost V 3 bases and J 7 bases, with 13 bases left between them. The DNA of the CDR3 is TGTGCCAGCAGTTTCGGAGGGCCAGGTAATGAGCAGTTCTTC. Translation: CASSFGGPGNEQFF.

The DNA for the CDR3 is TGTGCCAGCAGAACCTTGCAGGGGAACACTGAAGCTTTCTTT. It is translated as CASRTLQGNTEAFF. The chain couples TRBV2 to TRBJ1-1, with D perhaps matching TRBD1 (5 bases). Between the trimmed V and J ends, which lost 6 bases and 1 base, there was a span of 12 bases. Germline V gives CDR1 SNHLY, CDR2 FYNNEI. This CDR3 contains 14 residues.

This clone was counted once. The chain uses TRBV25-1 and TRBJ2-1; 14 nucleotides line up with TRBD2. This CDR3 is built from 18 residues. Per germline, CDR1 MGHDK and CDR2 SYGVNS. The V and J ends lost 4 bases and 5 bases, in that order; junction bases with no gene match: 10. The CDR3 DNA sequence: TGTGCCAGCAGTGCCCGACTAGCGGGGGGGCTTTCCAACAATGAGCAGTTCTTC. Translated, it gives CASSARLAGGLSNNEQFF. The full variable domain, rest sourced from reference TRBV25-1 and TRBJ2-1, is EADIYQTPRYLVIGTGKKITLECSQTMGHDKMYWYQQDPGMELHLIHYSYGVNSTEKGDLSSESTVSRIRTEHFPLTLESARPSHTSQYLCASSARLAGGLSNNEQFFGPGTRLTVL.

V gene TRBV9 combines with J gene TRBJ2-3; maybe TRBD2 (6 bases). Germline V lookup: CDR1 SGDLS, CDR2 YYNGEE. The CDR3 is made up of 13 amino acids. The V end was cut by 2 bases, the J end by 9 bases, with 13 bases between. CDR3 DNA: TGTGCCAGCAGCGTGCCCGATAGCGGAACGCAGTATTTT. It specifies CASSVPDSGTQYF.

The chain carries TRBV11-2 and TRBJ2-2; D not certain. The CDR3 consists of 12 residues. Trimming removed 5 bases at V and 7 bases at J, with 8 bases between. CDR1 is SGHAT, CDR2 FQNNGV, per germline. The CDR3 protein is CASSPYVGELFF. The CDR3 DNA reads TGTGCCAGCAGCCCCTATGTCGGGGAGCTGTTTTTT. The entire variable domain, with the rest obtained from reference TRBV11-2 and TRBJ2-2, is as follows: EAGVAQSPRYKIIEKRQSVAFWCNPISGHATLYWYQQILGQGPKLLIQFQNNGVVDDSQLPKDRFSAERLKGVDSTLKIQPAKLEDSAVYLCASSPYVGELFFGEGSRLTVL.

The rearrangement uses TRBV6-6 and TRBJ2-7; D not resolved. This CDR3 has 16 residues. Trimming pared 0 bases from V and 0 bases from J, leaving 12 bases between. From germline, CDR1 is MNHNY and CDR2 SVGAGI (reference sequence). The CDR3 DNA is TGTGCCAGCAGTTACTCAGAGCCAGCGAACTCCTACGAGCAGTACTTC. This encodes CASSYSEPANSYEQYF.

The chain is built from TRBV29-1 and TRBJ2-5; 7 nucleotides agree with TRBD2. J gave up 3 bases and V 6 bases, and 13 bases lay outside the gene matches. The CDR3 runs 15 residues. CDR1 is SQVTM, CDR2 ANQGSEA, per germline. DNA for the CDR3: TGCAGCGTGGAGTGGTTCGGACTAGGGGAAGAGACCCAGTACTTC. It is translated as CSVEWFGLGEETQYF. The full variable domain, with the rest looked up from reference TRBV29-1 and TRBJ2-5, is SAVISQKPSRDICQRGTSLTIQCQVDSQVTMMFWYRQQPGQSLTLIATANQGSEATYESGFVIDKFPISRPNLTFSTLTVSNMSPEDSSIYLCSVEWFGLGEETQYFGPGTRLLVL.

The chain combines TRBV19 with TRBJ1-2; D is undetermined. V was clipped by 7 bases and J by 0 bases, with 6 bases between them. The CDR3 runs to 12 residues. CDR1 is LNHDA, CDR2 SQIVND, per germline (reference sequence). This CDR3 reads CASKEANYGYTF. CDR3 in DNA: TGTGCCAGTAAGGAGGCTAACTATGGCTACACCTTC.

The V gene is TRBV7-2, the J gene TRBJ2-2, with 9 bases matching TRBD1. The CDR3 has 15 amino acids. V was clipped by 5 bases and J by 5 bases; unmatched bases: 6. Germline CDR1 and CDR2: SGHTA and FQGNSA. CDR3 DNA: TGTGCCAGCAGCGCGGACAGGGGTGGTACCGGGGAGCTGTTTTTT. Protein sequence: CASSADRGGTGELFF.

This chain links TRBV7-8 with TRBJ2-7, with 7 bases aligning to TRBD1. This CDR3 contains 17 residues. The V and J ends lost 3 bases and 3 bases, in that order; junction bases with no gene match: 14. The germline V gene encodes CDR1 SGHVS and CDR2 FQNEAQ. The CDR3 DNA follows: TGTGCCAGCAGCTTCCCGCGGGCCGGGACAGAAAGCTACGAGCAGTACTTC. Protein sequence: CASSFPRAGTESYEQYF.

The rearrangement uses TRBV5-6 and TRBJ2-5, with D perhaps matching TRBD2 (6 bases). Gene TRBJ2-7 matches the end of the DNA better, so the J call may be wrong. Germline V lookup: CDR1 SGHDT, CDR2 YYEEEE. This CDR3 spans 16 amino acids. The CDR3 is CASSPVGRDPTGEQYF. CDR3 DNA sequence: TGTGCCAGCAGCCCCGTCGGGAGAGACCCGACCGGCGAGCAGTACTTC.

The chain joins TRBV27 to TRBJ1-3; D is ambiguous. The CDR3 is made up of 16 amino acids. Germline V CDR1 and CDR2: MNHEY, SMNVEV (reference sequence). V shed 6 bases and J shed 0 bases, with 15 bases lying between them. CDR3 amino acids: CASSFGRTFSGNTIYF. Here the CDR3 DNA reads TGTGCCAGCAGCTTCGGGAGGACTTTCTCTGGAAACACCATATATTTT.

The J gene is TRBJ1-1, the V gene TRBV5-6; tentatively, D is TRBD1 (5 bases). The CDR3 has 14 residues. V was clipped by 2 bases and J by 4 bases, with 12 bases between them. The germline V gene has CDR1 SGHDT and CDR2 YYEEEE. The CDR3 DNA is TGTGCCAGCAGCTTAGGACATCTGGGCACTGAAGCTTTCTTT. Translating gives CASSLGHLGTEAFF.

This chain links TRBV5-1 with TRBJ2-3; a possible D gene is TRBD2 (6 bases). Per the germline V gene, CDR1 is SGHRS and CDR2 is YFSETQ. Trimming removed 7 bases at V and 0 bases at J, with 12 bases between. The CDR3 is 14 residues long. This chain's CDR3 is CASQRASSTDTQYF. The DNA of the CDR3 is TGCGCCAGCCAGCGGGCCTCTAGCACAGATACGCAGTATTTT.

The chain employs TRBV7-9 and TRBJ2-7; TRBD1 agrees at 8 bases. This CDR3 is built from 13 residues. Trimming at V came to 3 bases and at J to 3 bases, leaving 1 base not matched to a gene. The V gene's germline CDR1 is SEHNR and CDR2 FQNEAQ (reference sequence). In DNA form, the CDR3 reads TGTGCCAGCAGCTTGGACAGGGTCTACGAGCAGTACTTC. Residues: CASSLDRVYEQYF. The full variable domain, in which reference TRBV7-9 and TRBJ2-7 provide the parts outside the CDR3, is DTGVSQNPRHKITKRGQNVTFRCDPISEHNRLYWYRQTLGQGPEFLTYFQNEAQLEKSRLLSDRFSAERPKGSFSTLEIQRTEQGDSAMYLCASSLDRVYEQYFGPGTRLTVT.

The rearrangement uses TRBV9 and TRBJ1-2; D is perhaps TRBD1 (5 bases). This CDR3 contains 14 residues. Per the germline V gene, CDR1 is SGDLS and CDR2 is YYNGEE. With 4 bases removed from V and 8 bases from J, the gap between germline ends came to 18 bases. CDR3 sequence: CASSSTGTGLGYTF. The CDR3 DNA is TGTGCCAGCAGCTCAACCGGGACGGGACTGGGCTACACCTTC.

CDR3 protein: CASSRETSGVSDTQYF. In nucleotides, the CDR3 is TGTGCCAGCAGCCGAGAGACTAGCGGGGTTTCAGATACGCAGTATTTT. This chain connects TRBV4-2 to TRBJ2-3; TRBD2 matches 11 bases. Germline CDR1 and CDR2: LGHNA and YNFKEQ. Trimming removed 4 bases from V and 4 bases from J; junction bases left unmatched: 7. The CDR3 length is 16 residues.